This TCR beta chain was retrieved from a study of blood T cell repertoires in COVID-19. Study information: COVID-19 samples collected from the United States, Italy and Spain covered acute and convalescent phases. T cells, B-cell-depleted T cells, or PBMCs provided the cDNA or gDNA that served as material.

The germline V gene has CDR1 LGHDT and CDR2 YNNKEL (reference sequence). V was clipped by 10 bases and J by 6 bases; unmatched bases: 7. The CDR3 is 13 amino acids. In the original workflow: It was from reference gene primer amplification that nucleated cell counts were estimated. Assay: immunoSEQ multiplex PCR; the TCRdb copy retains only in-frame clones and omits some. V, J and clone size are taken as reported in that table, and D and trimming were inferred from the DNA itself. Here the sample spans 200,000 to 300,000 clones, over 80% being singletons. The clonotype originates from a woman aged 40 to 50 who had recovered from COVID-19. Sample: peripheral blood. The V and J genes are TRBV3-1 (or the pseudogene TRBV3-2) and TRBJ2-7; 12 bases are shared with TRBD1. Here the CDR3 reads CAIRDRGRFEQYF. CDR3 nucleotides: TGTGCCATCCGGGACAGGGGGCGTTTCGAGCAGTACTTC.